The 22 T cell receptor beta chains listed next were all sequenced from one sample in a study of blood T cells in healthy people across ages. Using a J-beta primer mix together with a sample-barcoded 5' primer, a second PCR was run for about 6 to 11 cycles. TCRdb re-called the 5' RACE reads through MiXCR, storing one row per CDR3 protein. The table has over 550,000 distinct CDR3 sequences, 25% to 35% seen once. Sequencing was carried out using blood. The receptors were gathered from a woman aged 80 or over in good health.

This clonotype has ten or more counts. The rearrangement links TRBV12-3 or TRBV12-4 to TRBJ1-6; D is unresolved. Between the trimmed V and J ends, which lost 6 bases and 6 bases, there was a span of 12 bases. The CDR3 sequence is 14 residues long. CDR3 nucleotide sequence: TGTGCCAGCAGCCTCGGACTGTCTAATTCACCCCTCCACTTT. Translation gives CASSLGLSNSPLHF.

The chain uses TRBV20-1 and TRBJ2-3; 8 bases fit TRBD2. The CDR3 totals 16 residues. V gave up 6 bases and J gave up 4 bases; unmatched junction bases: 15. Germline V CDR1 and CDR2: DFQATT, SNEGSKA (reference sequence). Written as DNA, the CDR3 is TGCAGTGCCGCCTCCCGACGGACTAGCCTCTCAGATACGCAGTATTTT. Translated: CSAASRRTSLSDTQYF.

V gene TRBV30 combines with J gene TRBJ2-6; D is perhaps TRBD2 (5 bases). V was shortened by 3 bases and J by 4 bases, with 16 bases between the two germline ends. Germline CDR1 and CDR2: GTSNPN and SVGIG (reference sequence). There are 16 residues in the CDR3. The CDR3 reads CAWRGSRGLGANVLTF. The CDR3 coding sequence is TGTGCCTGGAGGGGGTCGAGAGGGCTGGGGGCCAACGTCCTGACTTTC.

At least ten counts were recorded for this clonotype. The CDR3 DNA is TGTGCCAGCAGTTTATGGGGGGGCAGTACCTACGAGCAGTACTTC. Protein sequence: CASSLWGGSTYEQYF. V and J are TRBV28 and TRBJ2-7; D may correspond to TRBD1 or TRBD2 (6 bases each). There are 15 residues in the CDR3. The V gene lost 0 bases and the J gene lost 2 bases, with 11 bases spanning the gap. From germline, CDR1 is MDHEN and CDR2 SYDVKM.

This clonotype showed up just a few times. This chain connects TRBV5-8 to TRBJ1-2; perhaps TRBD1 as D (6 bases). Trimming pared 4 bases from V and 4 bases from J, leaving 17 bases between. In germline, CDR1 is SGHTS, CDR2 YDEGEE. The CDR3 loop spans 15 amino acids. In DNA, the CDR3 is TGTGCCAGCAGCCTAGGGACACGGAGTGGCTATGGCTACACCTTC. Translating gives CASSLGTRSGYGYTF.

This clonotype was found many times. V gene TRBV20-1 combines with J gene TRBJ2-5; 10 bases fit TRBD2. The CDR3 loop spans 16 amino acids. J gave up 6 bases and V 3 bases, and 13 bases lay outside the gene matches. CDR1 and CDR2 (germline): DFQATT, SNEGSKA (reference sequence). The CDR3 reads CSARGLAGGPGKTQYF. CDR3 bases: TGCAGTGCTAGGGGGTTAGCGGGGGGCCCTGGGAAGACCCAGTACTTC.

This clonotype was observed at least ten times. The genes are TRBV7-2 and TRBJ1-1, with D unresolved. V dropped 1 base and J dropped 6 bases, with 9 bases sitting between them. The germline CDR1 and CDR2 sequences are SGHTA and FQGNSA. The CDR3 is made up of 13 amino acids. This CDR3 reads CASSLGGMAEAFF. CDR3 nucleotides: TGTGCCAGCAGCTTAGGGGGAATGGCTGAAGCTTTCTTT.

V usage is TRBV20-1 and J usage is TRBJ2-7; TRBD1 or TRBD2 may be the D gene (5 bases each). CDR3 size: 11 residues. The germline V gene has CDR1 DFQATT and CDR2 SNEGSKA (reference sequence). Between the trimmed V and J ends, which lost 7 bases and 3 bases, there was a span of 10 bases. CDR3 sequence (DNA): TGCAGTGTCGGGACCCACTACGAGCAGTACTTC. Translation gives CSVGTHYEQYF.

This clonotype was counted many times. The chain carries TRBV5-1 and TRBJ2-3, with 7 bases matching TRBD2. The CDR3 has 16 amino acids. Germline V gene data show CDR1 as SGHRS and CDR2 as YFSETQ. The trim removed 0 bases at V and 3 bases at J, leaving 7 bases unmatched. The CDR3 sequence: CASSLGSSGVTDTQYF. The CDR3 bases are TGCGCCAGCAGCTTGGGATCCAGCGGGGTGACAGATACGCAGTATTTT.

The gene calls are TRBV9 and TRBJ2-1, with unresolved D. The CDR3 runs to 12 residues. Germline V gives CDR1 SGDLS, CDR2 YYNGEE. Trimming shortened V by 2 bases and J by 10 bases, and 10 bases separated the two germline ends. The CDR3: CASSVADSEQFF. In nucleotides, the CDR3 is TGTGCCAGCAGCGTCGCTGATAGCGAGCAGTTCTTC. The full variable domain, with the rest looked up from reference TRBV9 and TRBJ2-1, is DSGVTQTPKHLITATGQRVTLRCSPRSGDLSVYWYQQSLDQGLQFLIQYYNGEERAKGNILERFSAQQFPDLHSELNLSSLELGDSALYFCASSVADSEQFFGPGTRLTVL.

The chain combines TRBV30 with TRBJ2-1; D might be TRBD2 (6 bases). Germline CDR1 GTSNPN, CDR2 SVGIG (reference sequence). Trimming shortened V by 0 bases and J by 0 bases, and 24 bases separated the two germline ends. The CDR3 runs 20 residues. CDR3 loop: CAWSVRAGTGLRSSYNEQFF. Written as DNA, the CDR3 is TGTGCCTGGAGTGTAAGGGCGGGGACCGGGCTCCGGAGCTCCTACAATGAGCAGTTCTTC.

A note on this clonotype: A much bigger clone sits one base away, suggesting this may be a read error. This CDR3 is CSASSGSADTQYF. The CDR3, as DNA: TGCAGTGCTTCTAGCGGAAGCGCAGATACGCAGTATTTT. This chain joins TRBV20-1 and TRBJ2-3, with 7 bases aligning to TRBD2. J was trimmed by 4 bases and V by 5 bases; bases with no gene match: 6. Germline V gene data show CDR1 as DFQATT and CDR2 as SNEGSKA (reference sequence). This CDR3 has 13 amino acids.

This clonotype has more than one count but fewer than ten. A much larger clone sits a single nucleotide away, making a read error possible. This rearrangement joins TRBV4-3 to TRBJ2-1; 14 positions match TRBD2. This CDR3 has 15 residues. The germline V gene encodes CDR1 LGHNA and CDR2 YSLEER. The ends lost 4 bases at V and 9 bases at J; junction bases unmatched: 5. The CDR3 coding sequence is TGCGCCAGCAGCCGGGGACTAGCGGGGGAGAGTGAGCAGTTCTTC. Its protein product is CASSRGLAGESEQFF.

The rearrangement uses TRBV28 and TRBJ1-5; D is uncertain. This CDR3 has 12 amino acids. The V end was cut by 6 bases, the J end by 6 bases, with 9 bases between. Germline V CDR1 and CDR2: MDHEN, SYDVKM. This CDR3 is CASRARIQPQHF. The CDR3 DNA reads TGTGCCAGCAGGGCCAGAATTCAGCCCCAGCATTTT.

To note about this clonotype: Given a much more abundant clone one base away, this may be a read error. The V gene is TRBV6-1, the J gene TRBJ2-5, with TRBD1 identical over 9 bases. Germline lookup yields CDR1 MNHNS and CDR2 SASEGT. CDR3 size: 14 residues. Here the CDR3 DNA reads TGTGCCAGCAAGGACAGGGGAAGGCAAGAGGCCCAGTACTTC. It encodes CASKDRGRQEAQYF.

The V gene is TRBV29-1, the J gene TRBJ2-7; 8 positions agree with TRBD2. The V and J ends lost 6 bases and 5 bases, in that order; junction bases with no gene match: 15. CDR1 and CDR2 (germline): SQVTM, ANQGSEA. The CDR3 totals 15 residues. The CDR3 protein is CSVNSPGLGLNEQYF. CDR3 sequence (DNA): TGCAGCGTAAACTCCCCGGGACTAGGGCTAAACGAGCAGTACTTC.

Ten or more counts support this clonotype. The chain is built from TRBV5-1 and TRBJ2-3, with D possibly matching TRBD1 (6 bases). The CDR3 runs to 14 residues. Trimming stripped 0 bases from V and 8 bases from J, with 13 bases between. In germline, CDR1 is SGHRS, CDR2 YFSETQ. For the CDR3, the DNA is TGCGCCAGCAGCTTGGAGACAGGCGGAGGTACGCAGTATTTT. It translates to CASSLETGGGTQYF.

The gene calls are TRBV7-9 and TRBJ1-1, with 10 bases matching TRBD1. The CDR3 loop spans 16 amino acids. Germline CDR1 reads SEHNR; CDR2 reads FQNEAQ (reference sequence). With 7 bases clipped from V and 1 base from J, the junction kept 9 bases outside the gene matches. CDR3 residues: CASTPGQGFENTEAFF. The CDR3 nucleotides read TGTGCCAGCACCCCGGGACAGGGGTTTGAGAACACTGAAGCTTTCTTT.

On this clonotype: Possible read error: a much larger clone is one base away. This chain connects TRBV4-2 to TRBJ1-1; no clear D. CDR1 LGHNA and CDR2 YNFKEQ come from the germline V gene. V dropped 1 base and J dropped 0 bases, with 6 bases sitting between them. The CDR3 contains 14 residues. The CDR3 sequence is CASSQGPVNTEAFF. Written as DNA, the CDR3 is TGTGCCAGCAGCCAAGGTCCGGTGAACACTGAAGCTTTCTTT.

This clonotype was seen repeatedly, ten times or more. The DNA for the CDR3 is TGTGCCAGCAGACGAATACAGGGGGCTAACTATGGCTACACCTTC. As protein: CASRRIQGANYGYTF. The chain recombines TRBV6-6 with TRBJ1-2, with TRBD1 matching over 8 bases. Germline-derived CDR1 and CDR2 are MNHNY and SVGAGI (reference sequence). The CDR3 extends over 15 amino acids. Trimming cost V 6 bases and J 0 bases; bases outside gene matches: 6.

This clonotype has ten or more counts. The chain joins TRBV5-1 to TRBJ1-2; D unclear. CDR3 length: 15 residues. The V gene's germline CDR1 is SGHRS and CDR2 YFSETQ. Deletions cut 0 bases from V and 6 bases from J, with 15 bases between. CDR3 in amino acids: CASSLAEGTRHGYTF. The CDR3 bases are TGCGCCAGCAGCTTGGCCGAGGGAACCAGACATGGCTACACCTTC.

In this sample, this clonotype turned up many times. This chain links TRBV4-3 with TRBJ1-1, with D uncertain. The CDR3 runs to 13 residues. Per the germline V gene, CDR1 is LGHNA and CDR2 is YSLEER. The ends were cut back, 4 bases at V and 5 bases at J, with 11 bases in the middle. CDR3 coding DNA: TGCGCCAGCAGCCTCAGCCACGAAACTGAAGCTTTCTTT. Translation: CASSLSHETEAFF.